Sequencing of this T cell receptor (beta chain) was carried out in a study of blood T cell repertoires in COVID-19. The assay was immunoSEQ multiplex PCR, and TCRdb's table has in-frame clones only and misses some. The sample has roughly 61,000 clones; under 90% are singletons. The V segment lost 3 bases and the J segment 13 bases; nucleotides outside the gene matches: 13. Germline-derived CDR1 and CDR2 are SGHNT and YENEEA. This CDR3 region has 14 residues. The receptor comes from a man aged 35 to 55 with active COVID-19. The chain is built from TRBV11-3 and TRBJ1-2; TRBD1 matches 8 bases. Specimen: peripheral blood. The CDR3 DNA reads TGTGCCAGCAGCTTGGACACCGGGACAGGCCCGATCACCTTC. Amino acid sequence: CASSLDTGTGPITF. The full variable domain, in which reference TRBV11-3 and TRBJ1-2 provide the parts outside the CDR3, is EAGVVQSPRYKIIEKKQPVAFWCNPISGHNTLYWYLQNLGQGPELLIRYENEEAVDDSQLPKDRFSAERLKGVDSTLKIQPAELGDSAVYLCASSLDTGTGPITFGSGTRLTVV.